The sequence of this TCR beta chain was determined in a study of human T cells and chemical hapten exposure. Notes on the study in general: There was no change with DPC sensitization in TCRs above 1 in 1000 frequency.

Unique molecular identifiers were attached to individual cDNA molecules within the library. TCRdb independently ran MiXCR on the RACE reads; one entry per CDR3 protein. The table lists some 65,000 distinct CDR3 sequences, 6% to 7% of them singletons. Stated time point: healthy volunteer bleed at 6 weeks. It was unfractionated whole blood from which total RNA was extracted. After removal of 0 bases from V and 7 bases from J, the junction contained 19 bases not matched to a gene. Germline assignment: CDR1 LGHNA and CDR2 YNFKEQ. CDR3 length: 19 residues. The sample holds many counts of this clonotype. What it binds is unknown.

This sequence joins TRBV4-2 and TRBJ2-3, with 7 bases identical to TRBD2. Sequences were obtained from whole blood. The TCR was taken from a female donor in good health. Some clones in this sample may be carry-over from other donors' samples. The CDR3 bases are TGTGCCAGCAGCCAAGATCTTAGGGGCGGGAGAATCGTCTTGAATACGCAGTATTTT. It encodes CASSQDLRGGRIVLNTQYF.